The sequence of this T cell receptor (beta chain) was determined in a study of identical twins. A universal primer site was added by template switching, and unique molecular identifiers were carried by the cDNA. Using its own MiXCR run on the 5' RACE reads, TCRdb lists one record per CDR3 protein. The sample shows 450,000 to 650,000 distinct CDR3 sequences, around 15% of them seen only once. This CDR3 is 15 amino acids long. Trimming cost V 7 bases and J 1 base, with 14 bases left between them. Germline CDR1 reads KGHDR; CDR2 reads SFDVKD. Overall study findings and caveats: Insertion counts were lower in abundant cord blood beta clonotypes, a trend that memory repertoires did not show.

This clonotype was seen more than once but under ten times. Its target is not known. These data were also reused for a study on yellow fever vaccine responses in identical twins. That paper states: It has been reported that, in twins, the vaccine T cell response seemed partly convergent and partly personalized.

Sequenced: CD4+ T cells sorted from blood. The rearrangement uses TRBV24-1 and TRBJ2-3; tentatively, D is TRBD1 (6 bases). The source is a woman aged 18-35 years in good health. The CDR3 sequence is CATSTNKGGTDTQYF. The CDR3 DNA reads as TGTGCCACCAGCACAAATAAGGGGGGCACAGATACGCAGTATTTT.